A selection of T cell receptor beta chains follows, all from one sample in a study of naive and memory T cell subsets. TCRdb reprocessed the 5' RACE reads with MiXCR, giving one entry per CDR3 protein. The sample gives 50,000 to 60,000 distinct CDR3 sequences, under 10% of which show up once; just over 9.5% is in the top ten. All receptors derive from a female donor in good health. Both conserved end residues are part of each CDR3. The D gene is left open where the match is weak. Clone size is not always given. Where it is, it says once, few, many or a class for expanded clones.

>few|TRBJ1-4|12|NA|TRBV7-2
TGTGCCAGCAGCTTTCAGGATGAAAAACTGTTTTTT
CASSFQDEKLFF
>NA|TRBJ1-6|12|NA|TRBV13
TGTGCCAGCAGCTTAGGCAGTTCACCCCTCCACTTT
CASSLGSSPLHF
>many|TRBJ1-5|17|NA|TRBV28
TGTGCCAGCAGTTTATTCGCGCAGGCATATAGCAATCAGCCCCAGCATTTT
CASSLFAQAYSNQPQHF
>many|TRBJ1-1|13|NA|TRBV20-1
TGCAGTGCGCCTCCGGGACAAGCCACTGAAGCTTTCTTT
CSAPPGQATEAFF
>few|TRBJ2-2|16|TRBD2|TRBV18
TGTGCCAGCTCACCACGAGCGGGGGTCGACACCGGGGAGCTGTTTTTT
CASSPRAGVDTGELFF
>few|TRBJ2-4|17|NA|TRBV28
TGTGCCAGCAGTGAGAGTTGGACGTCTCCCTGGAAAAACATTCAGTACTTC
CASSESWTSPWKNIQYF
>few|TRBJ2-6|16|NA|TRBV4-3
TGCGCCAGCAGCCAAGATAGTGCCTCTGGGGCCAACGTCCTGACTTTC
CASSQDSASGANVLTF
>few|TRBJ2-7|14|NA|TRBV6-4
TGTGCCAGCAGTGAGCAGCAAGGAAGCTACGAGCAGTACTTC
CASSEQQGSYEQYF
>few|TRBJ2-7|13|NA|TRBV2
TGTGCCAGCAGCCTAGGGGAGGCATCGGGGCAGTACTTC
CASSLGEASGQYF
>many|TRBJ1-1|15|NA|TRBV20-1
TGCAGTGCCCAACCTGGGGGCGCGTTGAGGACTGAAGCTTTCTTT
CSAQPGGALRTEAFF
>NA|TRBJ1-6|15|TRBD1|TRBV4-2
TGTGCCAGCAGCCAGCAGGACAGGGGGAATTCACCCCTCCACTTT
CASSQQDRGNSPLHF
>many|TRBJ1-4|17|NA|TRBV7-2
TGTGCCAGCAGCTTAGATCGACCCGGGACGGGGAATGAAAAACTGTTTTTT
CASSLDRPGTGNEKLFF
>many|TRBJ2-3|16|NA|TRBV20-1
TGCAGTGCTAGAGCCACTAAGGGGGACCTCACAGATACGCAGTATTTT
CSARATKGDLTDTQYF
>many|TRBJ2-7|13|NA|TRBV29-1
TGCAGCGTTTCCACAAGGGTGGACTACGAGCAGTACTTC
CSVSTRVDYEQYF
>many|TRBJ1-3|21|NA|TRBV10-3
TGTGCCATCAGTGAGATGACGGGACCGCGCCCGGGCTCTCCCTCTGGAAACACCATATATTTT
CAISEMTGPRPGSPSGNTIYF
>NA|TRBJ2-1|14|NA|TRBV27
TGTGCCAGCAGTTCGGGAGAGGGAAGTGGTGAGCAGTTCTTC
CASSSGEGSGEQFF
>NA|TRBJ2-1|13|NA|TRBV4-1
TGCGCCAGCACCGGGACGGTGGACAATGAGCAGTTCTTC
CASTGTVDNEQFF
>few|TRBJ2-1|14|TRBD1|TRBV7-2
TGTGCCAGCAGCTCGCCGGGACAGGGTAATGAGCAGTTCTTC
CASSSPGQGNEQFF
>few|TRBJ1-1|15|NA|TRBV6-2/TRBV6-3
TGTGCCAGCAAACAGGGAGGTAGTGGGAACACTGAAGCTTTCTTT
CASKQGGSGNTEAFF
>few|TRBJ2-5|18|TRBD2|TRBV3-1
TGTGCCAGCAGACCACCGGGACTAGCGGGGGGATGTGTAGAGACCCAGTACTTC
CASRPPGLAGGCVETQYF
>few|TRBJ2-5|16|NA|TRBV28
TGTGCCAGCAGTACCGCCCTCAGGGTAGGGCAAGAGACCCAGTACTTC
CASSTALRVGQETQYF
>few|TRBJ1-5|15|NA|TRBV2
TGTGCCAGCAGTTCACAGGGTTATAGCAATCAGCCCCAGCATTTT
CASSSQGYSNQPQHF
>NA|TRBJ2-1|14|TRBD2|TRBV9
TGTGCCAGCAGCGTAGGTGGAGCGGGGATTGAGCAGTTCTTC
CASSVGGAGIEQFF
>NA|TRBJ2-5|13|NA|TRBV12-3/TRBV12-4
TGTGCCAGCAGTTTAAGTGGGGTAGAGACCCAGTACTTC
CASSLSGVETQYF
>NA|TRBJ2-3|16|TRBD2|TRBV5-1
TGCGCCAGCAGCCCAGGACTAGCGGGGGACACAGATACGCAGTATTTT
CASSPGLAGDTDTQYF
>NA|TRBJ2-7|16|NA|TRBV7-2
TGTGCCAGCAGCTACCCCCTTGGTGCAGGGTCTTACGAGCAGTACTTC
CASSYPLGAGSYEQYF
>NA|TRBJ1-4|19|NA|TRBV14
TGTGCCAGCAGCCATGGGTCTTTCAGGGTATGGACAACTAATGAAAAACTGTTTTTT
CASSHGSFRVWTTNEKLFF
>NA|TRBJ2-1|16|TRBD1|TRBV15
TGTGCCACCAGCGAAAATAGACAGGGTTCCTACAATGAGCAGTTCTTC
CATSENRQGSYNEQFF
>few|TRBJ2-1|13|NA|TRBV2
TGTGCCAGCAGTGTCCCAGAAGACAATGAGCAGTTCTTC
CASSVPEDNEQFF
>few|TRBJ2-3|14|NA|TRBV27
TGTGCCAGCTCCTCCCTGGGTAGCACAGATACGCAGTATTTT
CASSSLGSTDTQYF
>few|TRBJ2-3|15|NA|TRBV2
TGTGCCAGCAGTGAATTAGGGGCGGGCACAGATACGCAGTATTTT
CASSELGAGTDTQYF
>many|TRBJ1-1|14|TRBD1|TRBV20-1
TGCAGTGCTTGGGCACAGGGGGCGAATACTGAAGCTTTCTTT
CSAWAQGANTEAFF
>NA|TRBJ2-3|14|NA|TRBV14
TGTGCCAGCAGCCAGCGGAGGGGATTAAGTACGCAGTATTTT
CASSQRRGLSTQYF
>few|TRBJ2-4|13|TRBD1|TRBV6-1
TGTGCCAGCAGAGAAGGGGGCGGAAACATTCAGTACTTC
CASREGGGNIQYF
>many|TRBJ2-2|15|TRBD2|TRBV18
TGTGCCAGCTCACGGACTAGCCTGAACACCGGGGAGCTGTTTTTT
CASSRTSLNTGELFF
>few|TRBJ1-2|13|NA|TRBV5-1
TGCGCCAGCAGCTTGGAGGGGAACTATGGCTACACCTTC
CASSLEGNYGYTF
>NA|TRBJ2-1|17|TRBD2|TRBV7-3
TGTGCCAGCAGCCCACCGGGACTAGCGGGGGGTTCGAATGAGCAGTTCTTC
CASSPPGLAGGSNEQFF
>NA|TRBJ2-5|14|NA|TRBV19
TGTGCCAGTAGTATGGGGCCAGGGCGGATGGCCCAGTACTTC
CASSMGPGRMAQYF
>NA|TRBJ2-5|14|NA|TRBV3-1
TGTGCCAGCAGCCAAGATTCCGCGGAAGAGACCCAGTACTTC
CASSQDSAEETQYF
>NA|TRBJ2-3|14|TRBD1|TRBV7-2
TGTGCCAGCAGCTGGGACAGGTCCACAGATACGCAGTATTTT
CASSWDRSTDTQYF